This T cell receptor (beta chain) emerged from a study of T cell changes during pregnancy in multiple sclerosis. Here immunoSEQ multiplex PCR was the method, and the copy in TCRdb shows in-frame clones only, minus some. The top ten hold 0.37% of the sample, which has about 39,000 clones, 90% to 95% seen once. The CDR3 loop spans 14 amino acids. The germline V gene encodes CDR1 SGDLS and CDR2 YYNGEE. V gave up 0 bases and J gave up 4 bases, with 10 bases separating them. Sequenced material: CD4+ T cells from peripheral blood mononuclear cells, taken in the third trimester of pregnancy. The chain is built from TRBV9 and TRBJ1-2; weak D call: TRBD1 (5 bases). The receptor was isolated from a female donor in good health, enrolled as a control in a pregnancy study. In nucleotides, the CDR3 is TGTGCCAGCAGCGTAGCCGACAGTACCTATGGCTACACCTTC. This translates into CASSVADSTYGYTF.